These 4 T cell receptor beta chains share one sample of origin, sequenced in a study of CD8 T cells in Susac syndrome. It was with random hexamers that roughly 0.5 to 1 ug RNA was reverse transcribed. MiXCR was run by TCRdb on the immunoSEQ multiplex PCR reads, yielding one entry per CDR3 protein. The repertoire includes about 120,000 distinct CDR3 sequences, around 90% of them detected once, and approximately 0.12% sits in the top ten. Sequencing was carried out using CD8+ T cells from PBMCs. These receptors originate from a human donor in good health.

V gene TRBV30 combines with J gene TRBJ1-4; no clear D. Germline CDR1 and CDR2: GTSNPN and SVGIG (reference sequence). This CDR3 is 11 amino acids long. V lost 0 bases to trimming and J lost 8 bases, with 4 bases between them. CDR3 amino acids: CAWSVREKLFF. The CDR3 nucleotides read TGTGCCTGGAGTGTACGGGAAAAACTGTTTTTT.

The rearrangement links TRBV7-9 to TRBJ2-7; 7 bases map to TRBD1. CDR1 SEHNR and CDR2 FQNEAQ come from the germline V gene (reference sequence). V trimming: 5 bases; J trimming: 7 bases; junction bases outside the gene matches: 11. The CDR3 has 14 amino acids. The CDR3 loop is CASSPRTGEGEQYF. The CDR3, as DNA: TGTGCCAGCAGCCCAAGAACAGGGGAAGGGGAGCAGTACTTC. The variable domain in full, with the rest retrieved from reference TRBV7-9 and TRBJ2-7, is DTGVSQNPRHKITKRGQNVTFRCDPISEHNRLYWYRQTLGQGPEFLTYFQNEAQLEKSRLLSDRFSAERPKGSFSTLEIQRTEQGDSAMYLCASSPRTGEGEQYFGPGTRLTVT.

The chain combines TRBV6-2 or TRBV6-3 with TRBJ2-7; D possibly matches TRBD1 or TRBD2 (7 bases each). CDR1 MNHEY and CDR2 SVGEGT come from the germline V gene. CDR3 length: 14 amino acids. V dropped 7 bases and J dropped 2 bases, with 15 bases sitting between them. The CDR3 region is CASTSGTAPYEQYF. As DNA, the CDR3 is TGTGCCAGCACGAGCGGGACAGCTCCCTACGAGCAGTACTTC.

The chain has TRBV6-2 or TRBV6-3 and TRBJ2-2, with 10 bases matching TRBD2. CDR1 is MNHEY and CDR2 is SVGEGT in the germline V gene. The CDR3 has 22 residues. V gave up 0 bases and J gave up 5 bases; unmatched junction bases: 21. CDR3 loop: CASSYSRPVSGRYPSRTGELFF. Here the CDR3 DNA reads TGTGCCAGCAGTTACTCGCGCCCCGTTAGCGGGAGGTATCCCTCCCGAACCGGGGAGCTGTTTTTT.